One sample yielded the 18 T cell receptor beta chains listed below, sequenced in a study of identical twins. MiXCR, applied by TCRdb to the 5' RACE reads, yields one record per CDR3 protein. Here the sample spans about 530,000 distinct CDR3 sequences, 13% to 15% being singletons. This same sample was also part of a study on yellow fever vaccine responses in identical twins.

Material for sequencing was CD4+ T cells sorted from blood. The receptor set was obtained from a woman between 18 and 30 years old in good health.

This clonotype showed up just a few times. This rearrangement joins TRBV24-1 to TRBJ2-1; maybe TRBD1 (9 bases). The CDR3 runs 16 residues. Germline V CDR1 and CDR2: KGHDR, SFDVKD. The V end lost 6 bases, the J end lost 4 bases, and 18 bases lay between the germline ends. The CDR3 loop is CATSWTGASGYNEQFF. In DNA form, the CDR3 reads TGTGCCACCAGTTGGACAGGGGCTAGCGGGTACAATGAGCAGTTCTTC.

This clonotype was recorded a few times. The genes are TRBV28 and TRBJ2-1; TRBD2 matches at 12 bases. This CDR3 has 16 amino acids. With V trimmed by 5 bases and J by 8 bases, 10 bases remained unmatched. Germline V gene data show CDR1 as MDHEN and CDR2 as SYDVKM. CDR3 DNA: TGTGCCAGCAGTCCCCCGACTAGCGGGGGCCAAGATGAGCAGTTCTTC. Its protein is CASSPPTSGGQDEQFF.

The chain uses TRBV7-9 and TRBJ1-1; no reliable D call. Germline CDR1 and CDR2: SEHNR and FQNEAQ (reference sequence). CDR3 length equals 15 residues. Deletions cut 5 bases from V and 3 bases from J, with 16 bases between. The CDR3 loop reads CASSHGGVRDTEAFF. Here the CDR3 DNA reads TGTGCCAGCAGCCATGGTGGGGTGAGGGACACTGAAGCTTTCTTT.

V usage is TRBV5-1 and J usage is TRBJ2-2, with D perhaps being TRBD1 or TRBD2 (5 bases each). The germline V and J ends were trimmed by 7 bases and 0 bases, with 10 bases remaining between them. The germline CDR1 and CDR2 sequences are SGHRS and YFSETQ. The CDR3 runs to 14 residues. DNA of the CDR3: TGCGCCAGCGGGACGGCCACGAACACCGGGGAGCTGTTTTTT. Translated: CASGTATNTGELFF.

This clonotype was detected a few times. The chain uses TRBV20-1 and TRBJ2-5, with 8 bases identical to TRBD2. V lost 0 bases to trimming and J lost 2 bases; unmatched junction nucleotides: 5. Germline loops: CDR1 DFQATT, CDR2 SNEGSKA (reference sequence). This CDR3 is built from 15 residues. CDR3 sequence (DNA): TGCAGTGCTAGAGACCGGGAGCGGGGGCAAGAGACCCAGTACTTC. This sequence encodes CSARDRERGQETQYF.

V is TRBV2 and J is TRBJ2-7; the D gene could be TRBD1 or TRBD2 (5 bases each). The V end lost 7 bases, the J end lost 7 bases, and 23 bases lay between the germline ends. From germline, CDR1 is SNHLY and CDR2 FYNNEI. The CDR3 covers 15 residues. Written as DNA, the CDR3 is TGTGCCAGCACCTCGAATGGGGGAGCTGGAGGAGAGCAGTACTTC. Residues: CASTSNGGAGGEQYF.

Only a few counts were recorded for this clonotype. V gene TRBV6-1 combines with J gene TRBJ2-1, with 13 bases that match TRBD2. Trimming cost V 6 bases and J 4 bases; bases outside gene matches: 9. Germline V gene sequence: CDR1 MNHNS, CDR2 SASEGT. The CDR3 extends over 17 amino acids. The CDR3 spells CASSHSGLAGEYNEQFF. CDR3 nucleotides: TGTGCCAGCAGCCATTCCGGACTAGCGGGGGAATACAATGAGCAGTTCTTC.

This clonotype was counted at least ten times. The chain links TRBV5-1 to TRBJ2-1, with 8 bases aligning to TRBD2. The CDR3 is 14 residues long. Germline V lookup: CDR1 SGHRS, CDR2 YFSETQ. The J segment lost 9 bases and the V segment lost 4 bases, leaving 9 bases of the junction unmatched. CDR3 in amino acids: CASSAGLAASEQFF. The CDR3 coding sequence is TGCGCCAGCAGCGCCGGACTAGCAGCTAGTGAGCAGTTCTTC.

This clonotype came up once. The rearrangement joins TRBV24-1 to TRBJ2-3; TRBD2 aligns across 9 bases. V lost 2 bases, J lost 2 bases, and 4 bases stayed unmatched. CDR3 length equals 16 residues. Per the germline V gene, CDR1 is KGHDR and CDR2 is SFDVKD. The CDR3 sequence is CATSDSSGRPTDTQYF. The CDR3 DNA reads as TGTGCCACCAGTGATTCGAGCGGGAGGCCCACAGATACGCAGTATTTT.

The chain combines TRBV10-3 with TRBJ2-5; 11 bases match TRBD2. In germline, CDR1 is ENHRY, CDR2 SYGVKD. The CDR3 sequence is 15 residues long. The junction had 3 bases not matched to a gene; V was cut back by 6 bases and J by 0 bases. CDR3: CAIRPSGGYQETQYF. CDR3 sequence (DNA): TGTGCCATCAGGCCTAGCGGGGGGTACCAAGAGACCCAGTACTTC.

This clonotype has a handful of counts. This chain connects TRBV20-1 to TRBJ2-5, with 14 positions matching TRBD2. V dropped 2 bases and J dropped 5; count of bases not matched to a gene: 4. CDR1 is DFQATT, CDR2 SNEGSKA, per germline (reference sequence). The CDR3 loop spans 15 amino acids. CDR3 residues: CSARRLAGGWETQYF. The CDR3 DNA is TGCAGTGCTAGAAGACTAGCGGGGGGGTGGGAGACCCAGTACTTC.

This clonotype was counted only a few times. This chain's CDR3 is CAISESKALSSYEQYF. Written as DNA, the CDR3 is TGTGCCATCAGTGAGAGTAAAGCCCTGTCCTCCTACGAGCAGTACTTC. The V and J genes are TRBV10-3 and TRBJ2-7; D gene ambiguous. This CDR3 has 16 amino acids. The germline V gene has CDR1 ENHRY and CDR2 SYGVKD. Trimming removed 2 bases at V and 0 bases at J, with 14 bases between.

The rearrangement uses TRBV3-1 and TRBJ2-5; D is perhaps TRBD2 (6 bases). Germline V lookup: CDR1 LGHDT, CDR2 YNNKEL (reference sequence). The CDR3 contains 15 residues. Trimming shortened V by 1 base and J by 5 bases, and 14 bases separated the two germline ends. The CDR3 DNA reads as TGTGCCAGCAGCCAAGGGGACTGGGACGGGGAGACCCAGTACTTC. Protein: CASSQGDWDGETQYF.

In this sample, this clonotype turned up a few times. J is TRBJ1-2 and V is TRBV3-1, with a tentative D call TRBD1 (6 bases). The CDR3 covers 13 residues. The V and J ends lost 4 bases and 8 bases respectively, with 14 bases between them. Germline CDR1 is LGHDT and CDR2 is YNNKEL (reference sequence). CDR3 loop: CASSPGGALGYTF. The CDR3 DNA follows: TGTGCCAGCAGCCCGGGGGGGGCGCTGGGCTACACCTTC.

A few counts support this clonotype. This chain uses TRBV3-1 with TRBJ1-2; 7 bases fit TRBD1. CDR3 length equals 14 residues. The germline V gene has CDR1 LGHDT and CDR2 YNNKEL (reference sequence). V lost 7 bases to trimming and J lost 8 bases; unmatched junction nucleotides: 13. This chain's CDR3 is CASTSLGGRRGYTF. CDR3 nucleotide sequence: TGTGCCAGCACCTCATTAGGGGGCCGGAGAGGCTACACCTTC.

The chain joins TRBV11-2 to TRBJ2-1; no firm D call. The germline V and J ends were trimmed by 5 bases and 4 bases, with 15 bases remaining between them. CDR1 and CDR2 from the germline V gene are SGHAT and FQNNGV. The CDR3 spans 15 residues. The CDR3 region is CASSPLPILYNEQFF. The CDR3 DNA follows: TGTGCCAGCAGCCCACTCCCGATCCTATACAATGAGCAGTTCTTC.

This clonotype has just a few counts. The rearrangement joins TRBV9 to TRBJ2-1; 8 nucleotides agree with TRBD1. Looked up from germline, CDR1 is SGDLS and CDR2 is YYNGEE. Trimming at V came to 7 bases and at J to 1 base, leaving 7 bases not matched to a gene. The CDR3 sequence is 15 residues long. The CDR3 DNA sequence: TGTGCCAGCGCACGACAGGGGTCATCCTACAATGAGCAGTTCTTC. This codes for CASARQGSSYNEQFF.

A few counts support this clonotype. The chain couples TRBV15 to TRBJ1-5; possible D gene TRBD1, 6 bases. The ends were cut back, 4 bases at V and 0 bases at J, with 13 bases in the middle. Germline V CDR1 and CDR2: LNHNV, YYDKDF (reference sequence). This CDR3 comprises 16 residues. Here the CDR3 reads CATSTPTGPSNQPQHF. The CDR3 coding sequence is TGTGCCACCAGCACCCCGACAGGACCTAGCAATCAGCCCCAGCATTTT. The variable domain in full, completed from reference TRBV15 and TRBJ1-5, reads DAMVIQNPRYQVTQFGKPVTLSCSQTLNHNVMYWYQQKSSQAPKLLFHYYDKDFNNEADTPDNFQSRRPNTSFCFLDIRSPGLGDTAMYLCATSTPTGPSNQPQHFGDGTRLSIL.